This entry lists 17 T cell receptor beta chains sequenced from one sample in a study of OX40 agonist ivuxolimab in advanced cancers. Assay: immunoSEQ multiplex PCR; the TCRdb copy retains only in-frame clones and omits some. Here the sample spans about 18,000 clones, 65% to 90% being singletons. Sequenced here: CD4+ or CD8+ T cells sorted from blood, sampled in a trial of the OX40 agonist ivuxolimab. These receptors came from an adult with an advanced solid tumor such as melanoma, head and neck, liver or kidney cancer.

The chain recombines TRBV27 with TRBJ1-2; D is uncertain. The CDR3 spans 13 residues. The V gene lost 4 bases and the J gene lost 7 bases, with 13 bases spanning the gap. CDR1 and CDR2 from the germline V gene are MNHEY and SMNVEV (reference sequence). CDR3 protein: CASSSVRLSGYTF. CDR3 DNA sequence: TGTGCCAGCAGTTCAGTCAGGCTTTCTGGCTACACCTTC.

This sequence joins TRBV28 and TRBJ1-5; D is perhaps TRBD1 (5 bases). V lost 6 bases and J lost 2, with 11 bases in between. The CDR3 runs to 14 residues. Germline V gene data show CDR1 as MDHEN and CDR2 as SYDVKM. This CDR3 reads CASRAGLGNQPQHF. CDR3 DNA sequence: TGTGCCAGCAGGGCAGGGTTGGGCAATCAGCCCCAGCATTTT.

This clone was observed a few times. The V gene is TRBV6-1, the J gene TRBJ2-1, with no clear D. Trimming stripped 9 bases from V and 4 bases from J, with 13 bases between. The CDR3 spans 13 residues. Germline CDR1 reads MNHNS; CDR2 reads SASEGT. CDR3 DNA sequence: TGTGCCAGTGGTAGCTTCGCTTACAATGAGCAGTTCTTC. Translation: CASGSFAYNEQFF.

A single count supports this clone. The chain joins TRBV7-9 to TRBJ1-4, with TRBD1 matching 11 bases. Germline lookup yields CDR1 SEHNR and CDR2 FQNEAQ (reference sequence). V shed 5 bases, J shed 4 bases, and the junction held 3 bases outside the gene matches. The CDR3 totals 15 residues. The CDR3 DNA is TGTGCCAGCAGCCAGGGACAGGGGGTTAATGAAAAACTGTTTTTT. Translated, it gives CASSQGQGVNEKLFF.

This clone occurred a few times. For the CDR3, the DNA is TGTGCCAGCAGCTTAGTGGACAGGGGATATGGCTACACCTTC. Amino acid sequence: CASSLVDRGYGYTF. The rearrangement uses TRBV7-9 and TRBJ1-2; 9 bases match TRBD1. Germline V CDR1 and CDR2: SEHNR, FQNEAQ (reference sequence). The CDR3 is 14 amino acids. Losses at the gene ends were 1 base for V and 5 bases for J; bases not matched to a gene: 2.

For the CDR3, the DNA is TGTGCCAGTAGGGACCGGGGTACGATATATGGCTACACCTTC. This sequence encodes CASRDRGTIYGYTF. The chain joins TRBV19 to TRBJ1-2, with no clear D. The CDR3 spans 14 residues. V shed 6 bases and J shed 5 bases, with 16 bases lying between them. Germline V gives CDR1 LNHDA, CDR2 SQIVND (reference sequence).

The chain joins TRBV14 to TRBJ2-5; possibly TRBD2 for D (6 bases). Trimming removed 3 bases at V and 1 base at J, with 18 bases between. Looked up from germline, CDR1 is SGHDN and CDR2 is FVKESK. This CDR3 region has 17 residues. CDR3 in amino acids: CASSQGRGGDLQETQYF. For the CDR3, the DNA is TGTGCCAGCAGCCAGGGTAGGGGCGGGGATCTCCAAGAGACCCAGTACTTC.

The chain carries TRBV6-6 and TRBJ1-5; no firm D call. This CDR3 contains 14 residues. V lost 0 bases, J lost 6 bases, and 9 bases lay in between. Germline values: CDR1 MNHNY, CDR2 SVGAGI (reference sequence). DNA for the CDR3: TGTGCCAGCAGTTACTCGGATGCTACTCAGCCCCAGCATTTT. This codes for CASSYSDATQPQHF.

The chain is built from TRBV10-2 and TRBJ1-2; D not certain. The germline V and J ends were trimmed by 3 bases and 6 bases, with 14 bases remaining between them. Looked up from germline, CDR1 is WSHSY and CDR2 is SAAADI. CDR3 length equals 14 residues. CDR3 bases: TGCGCCAGCAGTGAAGTACCCCCCAAGGATGGCTACACCTTC. Translated, it gives CASSEVPPKDGYTF.

The genes are TRBV7-9 and TRBJ2-7; D is ambiguous. This CDR3 has 13 residues. Germline values: CDR1 SEHNR, CDR2 FQNEAQ (reference sequence). The germline V and J ends were trimmed by 2 bases and 5 bases, with 10 bases remaining between them. CDR3: CASSLRSVNEQYF. The CDR3 nucleotides read TGTGCCAGCAGCTTAAGATCAGTAAACGAGCAGTACTTC.

The chain links TRBV5-1 to TRBJ1-1; TRBD1 matches 8 bases. In germline, CDR1 is SGHRS, CDR2 YFSETQ. Losses at the gene ends were 5 bases for V and 5 bases for J; bases not matched to a gene: 8. CDR3 length: 14 amino acids. In DNA, the CDR3 is TGCGCCAGCAGATACGACAGGGGCACAACTGAAGCTTTCTTT. This translates into CASRYDRGTTEAFF.

The chain employs TRBV5-6 and TRBJ2-7, with D maybe TRBD1 (5 bases). CDR1 is SGHDT and CDR2 is YYEEEE in the germline V gene. Trimming removed 1 base from V and 2 bases from J, with 7 bases in between. The CDR3 length is 13 residues. CDR3 loop: CASSLKGTYEQYF. The CDR3 bases are TGTGCCAGCAGCTTGAAGGGGACCTACGAGCAGTACTTC. The entire variable domain, with the rest obtained from reference TRBV5-6 and TRBJ2-7, is as follows: DAGVTQSPTHLIKTRGQQVTLRCSPKSGHDTVSWYQQALGQGPQFIFQYYEEEERQRGNFPDRFSGHQFPNYSSELNVNALLLGDSALYLCASSLKGTYEQYFGPGTRLTVT.

The J gene is TRBJ1-3, the V gene TRBV29-1; D not resolved. From germline, CDR1 is SQVTM and CDR2 ANQGSEA. V was clipped by 7 bases and J by 2 bases, with 6 bases between them. The CDR3 loop spans 11 amino acids. CDR3 bases: TGCAGCGCCGGGACTGGAAACACCATATATTTT. Translating it yields CSAGTGNTIYF.

This rearrangement joins TRBV12-5 to TRBJ1-3, with no clear D. CDR1 is LGHNT and CDR2 is FRNRAP in the germline V gene. V lost 9 bases to trimming and J lost 4 bases, with 16 bases between them. There are 14 residues in the CDR3. CDR3 nucleotides: TGTGCTAGCAAAGAGAGATATTGCGGAAACACCATATATTTT. This translates into CASKERYCGNTIYF.

This clone has a handful of counts. The chain links TRBV7-3 to TRBJ2-3; 8 bases align to TRBD2. The germline V gene encodes CDR1 SGHTA and CDR2 FQGTGA. This CDR3 region has 17 residues. Trimming removed 2 bases from V and 0 bases from J; junction bases left unmatched: 7. This CDR3 reads CASSLGPGGLSTDTQYF. The CDR3 DNA reads as TGTGCCAGCAGCTTAGGCCCGGGGGGGTTAAGCACAGATACGCAGTATTTT.

The chain employs TRBV7-9 and TRBJ1-1; D ambiguous. CDR1 SEHNR and CDR2 FQNEAQ come from the germline V gene (reference sequence). There are 16 residues in the CDR3. V lost 5 bases and J 2 bases, leaving 18 bases between the germline ends. In DNA, the CDR3 is TGTGCCAGCAGCCCAAAAACCGGGTCGGTCAACACTGAAGCTTTCTTT. Protein sequence: CASSPKTGSVNTEAFF. Full variable domain (rest looked up from reference TRBV7-9 and TRBJ1-1): DTGVSQNPRHKITKRGQNVTFRCDPISEHNRLYWYRQTLGQGPEFLTYFQNEAQLEKSRLLSDRFSAERPKGSFSTLEIQRTEQGDSAMYLCASSPKTGSVNTEAFFGQGTRLTVV.

The gene calls are TRBV10-1 and TRBJ2-1; tentatively, D is TRBD1 (6 bases). Trimming pared 5 bases from V and 5 bases from J, leaving 10 bases between. This CDR3 has 13 amino acids. The germline V gene has CDR1 WNHNN and CDR2 SYGVQD (reference sequence). The CDR3 reads CASSNGQNNEQFF. The CDR3 nucleotides are TGCGCCAGCAGTAATGGACAGAACAATGAGCAGTTCTTC.